This T cell receptor (beta chain) was identified in a study of blood T cells in healthy people across ages. Whole-study results and caveats: Whereas aged donors had fewer naive CD4+ cells, long-lived donors had more of them and higher diversity.

It was with a sample-barcoded 5' primer and a J-beta primer mix that a second PCR of about 6 to 12 cycles was run. TCRdb itself ran the 5' RACE reads through MiXCR, one entry per CDR3 protein. The table lists approximately 940,000 distinct CDR3 sequences, roughly 43% of them singletons. Turning to this clonotype: Its antigen is undetermined.

This TCR came from a man aged 30 to 45 in good health. The sample comprised blood.

This chain's CDR3 is CASSYPTGRTEAFF. CDR3 in DNA: TGTGCCAGCAGTTACCCGACAGGGAGAACTGAAGCTTTCTTT. This rearrangement joins TRBV6-2 or TRBV6-3 to TRBJ1-1; the match to TRBD1 covers 7 bases. The CDR3 contains 14 residues. Germline V gene sequence: CDR1 MNHEY, CDR2 SVGEGT. V shed 2 bases, J shed 5 bases, and the junction held 5 bases outside the gene matches.